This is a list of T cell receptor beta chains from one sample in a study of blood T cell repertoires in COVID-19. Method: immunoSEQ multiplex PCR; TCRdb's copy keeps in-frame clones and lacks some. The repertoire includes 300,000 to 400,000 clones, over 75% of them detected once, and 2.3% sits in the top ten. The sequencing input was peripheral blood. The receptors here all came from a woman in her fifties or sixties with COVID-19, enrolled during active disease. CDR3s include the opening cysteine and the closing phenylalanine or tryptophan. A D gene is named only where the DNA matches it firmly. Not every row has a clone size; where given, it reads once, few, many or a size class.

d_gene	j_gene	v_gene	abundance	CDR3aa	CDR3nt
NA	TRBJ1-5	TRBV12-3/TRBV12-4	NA	CASSLSSNQPQHF	TGTGCCAGCAGTTTAAGCAGCAATCAGCCCCAGCATTTT
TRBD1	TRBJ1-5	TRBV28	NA	CASRADRVGQPQHF	TGTGCCAGCAGAGCTGACAGGGTTGGTCAGCCCCAGCATTTT
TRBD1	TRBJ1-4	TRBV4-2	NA	CASSQPTGDFETNEKLFF	TGTGCCAGCAGCCAGCCGACAGGGGATTTTGAAACTAATGAAAAACTGTTTTTT
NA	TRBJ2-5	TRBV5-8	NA	CASNFDSETQYF	TGTGCCAGCAATTTCGACTCGGAGACCCAGTACTTC
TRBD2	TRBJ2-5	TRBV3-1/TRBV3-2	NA	CASSLPRGGVETQYF	TGTGCCAGCAGTCTACCCCGGGGGGGCGTGGAGACCCAGTACTTC
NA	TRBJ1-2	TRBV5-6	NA	CASSLQQEGYTF	TGTGCCAGCAGCTTACAACAGGAAGGCTACACCTTC
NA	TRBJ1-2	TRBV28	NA	CASSDPDSYGYTF	TGTGCCAGTTCGGATCCGGACAGCTATGGCTACACCTTC
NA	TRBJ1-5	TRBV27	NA	CASRQGGTINQPQHF	TGTGCCAGCAGACAGGGAGGGACGATAAATCAGCCCCAGCATTTT
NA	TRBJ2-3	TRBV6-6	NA	CASEKDSISDTQYF	TGTGCCAGCGAAAAGGACAGCATCTCAGATACGCAGTATTTT
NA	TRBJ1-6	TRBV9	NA	CASSVTRVGAGYSPLHF	TGTGCCAGCAGCGTTACCCGGGTGGGAGCGGGATATTCACCCCTCCACTTT
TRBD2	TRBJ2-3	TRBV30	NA	CAWSRTRTSGVTDTQYF	TGTGCCTGGAGCCGAACGAGGACTAGCGGGGTCACAGATACGCAGTATTTT
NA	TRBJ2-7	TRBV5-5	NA	CASSLEQGSYEQYF	TGTGCCAGCAGCTTGGAACAGGGCTCCTACGAGCAGTACTTC
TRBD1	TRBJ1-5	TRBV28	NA	CASSKGGQGWNQPQHF	TGTGCCAGCAGTAAGGGGGGACAGGGGTGGAATCAGCCCCAGCATTTT
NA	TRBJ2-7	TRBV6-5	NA	CASSPYGSGTYEQYF	TGTGCCAGCAGCCCCTACGGGAGTGGGACCTACGAGCAGTACTTC
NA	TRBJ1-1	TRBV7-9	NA	CASSLYAGAYTEAFF	TGTGCCAGCAGCTTATACGCAGGGGCGTACACTGAAGCTTTCTTT
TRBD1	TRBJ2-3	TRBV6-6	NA	CASSYLTGDTQYF	TGTGCCAGCAGTTATTTGACAGGGGATACGCAGTATTTT
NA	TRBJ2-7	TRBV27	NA	CPHKSNGAYEQYF	TGTCCCCACAAATCGAACGGAGCCTACGAGCAGTACTTC
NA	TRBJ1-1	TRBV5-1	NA	CASSVSPLGGMDTEAFF	TGCGCCAGCAGCGTTTCTCCCCTAGGAGGGATGGACACTGAAGCTTTCTTT
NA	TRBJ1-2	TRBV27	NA	CASRRATWDGYTF	TGTGCCAGCAGGAGGGCAACTTGGGATGGCTACACCTTC
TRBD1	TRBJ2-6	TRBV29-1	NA	CSVEDRGYSGANVLTF	TGCAGCGTTGAAGACAGGGGGTACTCTGGGGCCAACGTCCTGACTTTC
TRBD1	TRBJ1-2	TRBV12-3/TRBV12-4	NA	CASSRQGFYGYTF	TGTGCCAGCAGCAGACAGGGATTCTATGGCTACACCTTC
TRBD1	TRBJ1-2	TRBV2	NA	CASSETGGGYGYTF	TGTGCCAGCAGTGAGACAGGGGGTGGCTATGGCTACACCTTC
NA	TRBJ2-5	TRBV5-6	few	CASSTPRSGNRETQYF	TGTGCCAGCAGCACACCCCGGTCGGGTAATAGAGAGACCCAGTACTTC
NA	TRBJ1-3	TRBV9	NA	CASSVWGDTIYF	TGTGCCAGCAGCGTTTGGGGGGACACCATATATTTT
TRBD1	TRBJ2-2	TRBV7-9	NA	CASSPDRGNTGELFF	TGTGCCAGCAGCCCGGACAGGGGTAACACCGGGGAGCTGTTTTTT
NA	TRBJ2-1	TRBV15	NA	CATSRVAGLDEQFF	TGTGCCACCAGCAGAGTCGCAGGGTTAGATGAGCAGTTCTTC
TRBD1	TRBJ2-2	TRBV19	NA	CASSKGTGQAGELFF	TGTGCCAGTAGTAAAGGGACAGGGCAGGCCGGGGAGCTGTTTTTT
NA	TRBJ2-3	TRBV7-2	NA	CASSTDGADTQYF	TGTGCCAGCAGCACGGACGGGGCAGATACGCAGTATTTT
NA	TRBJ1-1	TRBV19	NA	CASNHRATEAFF	TGTGCCAGTAACCACCGAGCCACTGAAGCTTTCTTT
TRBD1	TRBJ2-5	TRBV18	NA	CASSRGSTGASQETQYF	TGTGCCAGCTCACGGGGTTCGACAGGGGCCTCTCAAGAGACCCAGTACTTC
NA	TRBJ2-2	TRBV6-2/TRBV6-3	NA	CASSYSRQHANTGELFF	TGTGCCAGCAGTTACTCGAGGCAGCACGCGAACACCGGGGAGCTGTTTTTT
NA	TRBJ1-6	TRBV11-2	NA	CASTPTLDNSPLHF	TGTGCCAGCACCCCGACACTAGATAATTCACCCCTCCACTTT
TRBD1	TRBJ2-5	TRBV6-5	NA	CASSYGDRGRETQYF	TGTGCCAGCAGTTATGGGGACAGGGGACGAGAGACCCAGTACTTC
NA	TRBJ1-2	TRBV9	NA	CASSAYVTNYGYTF	TGTGCCAGCAGCGCCTACGTCACTAACTATGGCTACACCTTC
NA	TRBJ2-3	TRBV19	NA	CASSIEAGRTDTQYF	TGTGCCAGTAGTATAGAGGCAGGCCGCACAGATACGCAGTATTTT
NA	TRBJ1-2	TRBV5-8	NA	CASSPYGRGYGYTF	TGTGCCAGCAGCCCTTATGGCAGGGGATATGGCTACACCTTC
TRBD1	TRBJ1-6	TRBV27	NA	CASSLPGTGNSPLHF	TGTGCCAGCAGCCTCCCCGGGACAGGGAATTCACCCCTCCACTTT
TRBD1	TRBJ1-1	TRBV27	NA	CASSLGQGRAEAFF	TGTGCCAGCAGTCTGGGACAGGGGCGGGCTGAAGCTTTCTTT
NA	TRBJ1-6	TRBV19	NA	CASSIDLSGQDSPLHF	TGTGCCAGTAGTATTGATTTGTCGGGACAAGATTCACCCCTCCACTTT
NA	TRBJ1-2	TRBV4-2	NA	CASSQEGGFGGYTF	TGTGCCAGCAGCCAAGAGGGAGGGTTTGGTGGCTACACCTTC
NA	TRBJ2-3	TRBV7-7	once	CASSLGPRDLDTQYF	TGTGCTAGCAGCTTAGGTCCCAGGGATTTAGATACGCAGTATTTT
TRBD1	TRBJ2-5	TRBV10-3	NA	CAISLTGQETQYF	TGTGCCATCAGCTTGACAGGGCAAGAAACCCAGTACTTC
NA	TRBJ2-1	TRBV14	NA	CASSYTGTQYEQFF	TGTGCCAGCAGCTATACCGGGACTCAGTATGAGCAGTTCTTC
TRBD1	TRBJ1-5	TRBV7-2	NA	CASSTGGPGRNQPQHF	TGTGCCAGCAGCACAGGGGGTCCCGGTCGAAATCAGCCCCAGCATTTT
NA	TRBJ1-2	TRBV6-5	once	CASSYGVGGANYGYTF	TGTGCCAGCAGTTACGGGGTTGGGGGGGCTAACTATGGCTACACCTTC
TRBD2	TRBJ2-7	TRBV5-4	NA	CASSQPSPGRVSEQYF	TGTGCCAGCAGCCAACCTTCACCCGGGAGGGTATCCGAGCAGTACTTC
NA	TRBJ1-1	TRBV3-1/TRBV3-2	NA	CASSLLHLETEAFF	TGTGCCAGCAGCCTCCTCCACCTTGAGACTGAAGCTTTCTTT
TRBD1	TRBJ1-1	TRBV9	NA	CASSGRTGVYAEAFF	TGTGCCAGCAGCGGGAGGACAGGAGTGTACGCTGAAGCTTTCTTT
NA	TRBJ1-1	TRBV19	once	CASSGGDLGNTEAFF	TGTGCCAGTTCCGGGGGGGACCTCGGGAACACTGAAGCTTTCTTT
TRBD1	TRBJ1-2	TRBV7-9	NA	CASSLAGGTNYGYTF	TGTGCCAGCAGCTTAGCAGGGGGCACTAACTATGGCTACACCTTC
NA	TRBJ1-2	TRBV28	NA	CASSFSNYGYTF	TGTGCCAGCAGTTTCTCTAACTATGGCTACACCTTC